This T cell receptor beta chain was recorded in a study of cytomegalovirus exposure and HLA in healthy donors. Findings and caveats of the study: The records held CMV serostatus as the only immune exposure information.

The study ran its PCR with 60 Vbeta and 13 Jbeta primers. Produced via immunoSEQ multiplex PCR; TCRdb's table is partial and in-frame only. The sample contains around 110,000 clones, around 75% of which appear only once. Concerning this clone itself: Its antigen is currently unknown. An end of the junction differs from the germline gene, which may be a read error.

The sequencing input was PBMCs. The clonotype comes from a female donor in good health and CMV-seronegative.

As DNA, the CDR3 is TGTGCCAGCAGCCGAGGGGGATTGCGAATCTCTGTGGCCAACGTCCTGACTTTC. Translation: CASSRGGLRISVANVLTF. The V call is TRBV9, the J call TRBJ2-6, with D perhaps TRBD1 (6 bases). Germline CDR1 and CDR2: SGDLS and YYNGEE. CDR3 length equals 18 residues.